This entry features one TCR beta chain sequence. In patients aged 18 to 65, hyperthyroidism was newly diagnosed, with duration under 2 months. Thyroid ultrasound, orbital computed tomography, clinical symptoms, and serum thyroxine and TRAb underpinned diagnoses. Extraction of PBMCs used 10 ml of fresh peripheral blood. Germline V gives CDR1 MNHEY, CDR2 SMNVEV (reference sequence). The CDR3 spans 13 residues. V was clipped by 1 base and J by 8 bases, with 8 bases between them. This specimen belongs to a study of T cells in Graves' hyperthyroidism and ophthalmopathy. Overall study: The initial diagnosis was the point when peripheral blood was collected, ahead of any treatment.

Researchers took RNA transcripts and amplified the TCR beta CDR3 regions from them. The study used the HTBI primer set for a first-round RT-PCR of the TCR CDR3. TCRdb re-analysed the multiplex PCR reads in MiXCR, keeping a single row per CDR3 protein. The repertoire holds more than 550,000 distinct CDR3 sequences, with roughly 20% as singletons. The TCR was taken from a woman aged 45 to 65 with Graves' hyperthyroidism that later progressed to Graves' ophthalmopathy. Sequenced: blood. The V gene is TRBV27, the J gene TRBJ1-4; perhaps TRBD1 as D (5 bases). This CDR3 is CASSLWRGEKLFF. The CDR3 region has the DNA TGTGCCAGCAGTTTATGGAGGGGCGAAAAACTGTTTTTT.